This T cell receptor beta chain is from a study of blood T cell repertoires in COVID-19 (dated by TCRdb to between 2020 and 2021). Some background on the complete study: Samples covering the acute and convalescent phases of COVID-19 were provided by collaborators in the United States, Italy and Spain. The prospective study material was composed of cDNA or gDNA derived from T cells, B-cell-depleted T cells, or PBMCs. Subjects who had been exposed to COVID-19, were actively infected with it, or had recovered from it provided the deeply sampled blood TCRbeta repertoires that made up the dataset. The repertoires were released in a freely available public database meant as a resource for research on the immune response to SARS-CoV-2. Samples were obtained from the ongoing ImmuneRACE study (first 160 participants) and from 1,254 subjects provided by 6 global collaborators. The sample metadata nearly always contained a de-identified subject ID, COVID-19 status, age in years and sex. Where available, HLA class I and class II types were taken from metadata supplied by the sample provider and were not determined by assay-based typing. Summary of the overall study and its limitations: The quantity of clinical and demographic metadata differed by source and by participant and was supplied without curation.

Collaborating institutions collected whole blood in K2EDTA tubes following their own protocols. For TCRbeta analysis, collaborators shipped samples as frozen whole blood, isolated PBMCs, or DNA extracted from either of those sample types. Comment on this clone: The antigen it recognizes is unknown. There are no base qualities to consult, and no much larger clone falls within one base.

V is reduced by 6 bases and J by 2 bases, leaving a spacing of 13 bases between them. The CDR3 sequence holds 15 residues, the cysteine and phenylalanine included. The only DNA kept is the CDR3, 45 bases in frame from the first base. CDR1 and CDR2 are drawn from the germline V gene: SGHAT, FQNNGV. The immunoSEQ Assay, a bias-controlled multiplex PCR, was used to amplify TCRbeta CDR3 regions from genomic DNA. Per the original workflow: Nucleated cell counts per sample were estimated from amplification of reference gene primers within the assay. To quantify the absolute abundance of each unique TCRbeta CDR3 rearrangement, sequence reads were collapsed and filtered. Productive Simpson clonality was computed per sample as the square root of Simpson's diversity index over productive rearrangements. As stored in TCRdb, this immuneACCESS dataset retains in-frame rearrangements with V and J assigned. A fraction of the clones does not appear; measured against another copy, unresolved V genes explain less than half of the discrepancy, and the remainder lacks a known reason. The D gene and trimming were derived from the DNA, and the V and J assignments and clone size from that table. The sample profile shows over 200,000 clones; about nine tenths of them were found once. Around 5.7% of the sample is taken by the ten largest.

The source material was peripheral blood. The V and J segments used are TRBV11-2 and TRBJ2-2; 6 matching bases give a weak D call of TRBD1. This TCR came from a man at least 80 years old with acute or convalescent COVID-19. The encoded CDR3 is CASRRTEGNTGELFF. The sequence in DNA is TGTGCCAGCAGACGGACAGAGGGTAACACCGGGGAGCTGTTTTTT. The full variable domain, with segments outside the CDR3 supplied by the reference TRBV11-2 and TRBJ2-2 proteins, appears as EAGVAQSPRYKIIEKRQSVAFWCNPISGHATLYWYQQILGQGPKLLIQFQNNGVVDDSQLPKDRFSAERLKGVDSTLKIQPAKLEDSAVYLCASRRTEGNTGELFFGEGSRLTVL.